A selection of T cell receptor beta chains follows, all from one sample in a study of blood T cell repertoires in COVID-19. The protocol was immunoSEQ multiplex PCR, while the TCRdb copy is restricted to in-frame clones and leaves out a portion. The data contain about 380,000 clones, around 87% of them singletons. Material for sequencing was peripheral blood. Every receptor here comes from a young man with active or convalescent COVID-19. Both conserved end residues are trimmed from each CDR3. A D gene is named only where the DNA matches it firmly.

D,V,CDR3
TRBD1,TRBV28,ASRGTGIGYT
TRBD2,TRBV5-1,ASRKDGTRIYNEQF
.,TRBV6-5,ASSQGPWSPLH
.,TRBV4-2,ASSQGLQGRTNTEAF
TRBD2,TRBV7-6,ASSSLAGVSSTDTQY
TRBD1,TRBV4-1,ASSEGGFGNQPQH
.,TRBV6-6,ASSFRRDQPQH
.,TRBV2,ASSSGVPGIYEQY
TRBD2,TRBV9,ASSFAGLAVVDEQF
.,TRBV7-8,ASSTVRNYGYT
TRBD2,TRBV11-2,ASSPTSGTTDTQY
.,TRBV4-2,ASSQDRQGRSEAF
.,TRBV9,ASGQYSPLH
.,TRBV5-6,ASSQSTGLMNTEAF
.,TRBV27,ASLARWGVINQPQH
.,TRBV12-2,ASRLAPGTGAGWNQPQH
TRBD1,TRBV9,ASSVGQGFTEAF
.,TRBV3-1/TRBV3-2,ASSQVSASVSDTQY
.,TRBV28,ASSDPAISNQPQH
.,TRBV2,ASSERVYAGGAGSPLH
.,TRBV6-5,ASSYDGAGTQF
.,TRBV19,ASSSGRDTKTLH
TRBD2,TRBV14,ASSQPGLAVSSYNEQF
.,TRBV19,ASRWGHRYQETQY
.,TRBV19,ASSMGTPSNQPQH
TRBD2,TRBV5-8,ASSLGAVAGYNEQF
.,TRBV11-1,ASSPTYVQETQY
TRBD1,TRBV7-3,ASSPGQGPYNEQF
.,TRBV2,ASSEAKQGYS
TRBD1,TRBV7-2,ASSLGQGGYEQY
TRBD1,TRBV19,ASSIDNRWDSNQPQH
.,TRBV15,ATSTRSSNQPQH
.,TRBV16,ASSPRQKPYGYT
.,TRBV6-5,ASSEPNQPQH
TRBD1,TRBV11-2,ASSSGTGFSNQPQH
.,TRBV7-2,ASSPGQLNTEAF
.,TRBV6-2/TRBV6-3,ASSRRETYEQY
.,TRBV3-1/TRBV3-2,ASSLRGYEQY
.,TRBV27,ASSLAGLGYEQY
TRBD1,TRBV19,ASSPRDRDGAEAF
TRBD1,TRBV28,ASSQPTGGPSSYNEQF
TRBD1,TRBV18,ASSPLGQGGYEQY
.,TRBV21-1,ASSKVGEPGYGYT
.,TRBV27,ASSFMTGEAF
TRBD2,TRBV5-5,ASSSTSGSYTGELF
TRBD1,TRBV29-1,SVTDRASNQPQH
TRBD2,TRBV25-1,ASSDSSGRPDWQF
TRBD1,TRBV6-2/TRBV6-3,ASSQITGAPEAF
.,TRBV27,ASGSQGSGANVLT
.,TRBV7-8,ASSFGGNGYT
.,TRBV9,ASSVGVMRETQY
.,TRBV6-5,ASSSTRPANEQF